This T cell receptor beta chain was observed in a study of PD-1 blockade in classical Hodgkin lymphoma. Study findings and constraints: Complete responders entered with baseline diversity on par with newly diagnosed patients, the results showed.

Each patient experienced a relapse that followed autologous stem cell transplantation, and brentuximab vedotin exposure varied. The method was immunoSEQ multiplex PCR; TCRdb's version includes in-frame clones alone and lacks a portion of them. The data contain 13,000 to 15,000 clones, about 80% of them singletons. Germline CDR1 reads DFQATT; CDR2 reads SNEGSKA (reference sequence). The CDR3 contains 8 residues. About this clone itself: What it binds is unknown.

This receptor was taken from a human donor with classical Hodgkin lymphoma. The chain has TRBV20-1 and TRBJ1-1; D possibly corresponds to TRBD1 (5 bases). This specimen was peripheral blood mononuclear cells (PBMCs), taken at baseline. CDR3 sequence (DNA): TGCAGCCGGGACGAGGCTTTCTTT. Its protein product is CSRDEAFF.